This TCR beta chain comes out of a study of shared clonotypes between healthy human individuals. This clone was recorded a few times. The protocol was immunoSEQ multiplex PCR, while the TCRdb copy is restricted to in-frame clones and leaves out a portion. Of 980,000 or so clones in the sample, around three quarters were seen once. Germline loops: CDR1 SGDLS, CDR2 YYNGEE. V lost 4 bases, J lost 3 bases, and 8 bases lay in between. The CDR3 is 14 residues long. The genes are TRBV9 and TRBJ1-6, with D unclear. Sequencing was carried out using memory CD4+ T cells sorted from blood. Subset reported: CD45RA-negative fraction. The origin of this receptor is a man aged 18 to 30 in good health. The CDR3, as DNA: TGTGCCAGCAGCCTTGGCGGCTATAATTCACCCCTCCACTTT. Protein product: CASSLGGYNSPLHF.